Sequencing of this T cell receptor beta chain was carried out in a study of technical replicates of blood from a handful of donors. The V end lost 2 bases, the J end lost 4 bases, and 4 bases lay between the germline ends. The germline V gene has CDR1 SGHDT and CDR2 YYEEEE. This CDR3 spans 12 amino acids. Libraries were prepared by immunoSEQ multiplex PCR; TCRdb keeps only in-frame clonotypes and omits some of them. The sample lists about 88,000 clones, approximately 95% seen once, with 0.34% in the top ten. This chain uses TRBV5-6 with TRBJ1-5; D gene uncertain. The origin of this receptor is a human donor in good health. The sample was T cells isolated from PBMCs. CDR3 in DNA: TGTGCCAGCAGCTTCCAGAATCAGCCCCAGCATTTT. As protein: CASSFQNQPQHF.